Listed below are T cell receptor beta chains from one sample, sequenced in a study of T cells and Merkel cell carcinoma outcomes. Clones were sequenced by immunoSEQ multiplex PCR, and TCRdb holds only the in-frame ones, with some missing. Here the sample spans around 14,000 clones, more than 90% being singletons. The sequencing sample was made of tumor tissue from Merkel cell carcinoma. The origin of the receptors is a human donor with Merkel cell carcinoma. Each CDR3 is given with its conserved first and last residue. A D gene is named only where the DNA matches it firmly. Size tells how often a clone was seen (once, few, many) or the class of an expanded clone, and some rows leave it out.

size | J | V | D | DNA | CDR3
few | TRBJ2-5 | TRBV18 | NA | TGTGCCAGCTCACCACGACCAGAAGAGACCCAGTACTTC | CASSPRPEETQYF
NA | TRBJ1-1 | TRBV2 | NA | TGTGCCAGCACACGACAGGAGAGAGCTTTCTTT | CASTRQERAFF
NA | TRBJ2-2 | TRBV14 | NA | TGTGCCAGCAGCCCCTCCGATTGGGAGCTGTTTTTT | CASSPSDWELFF
NA | TRBJ2-2 | TRBV18 | NA | TGTGCCAGCTCACCACCCCAGCGGTTGAACACCGGGGAGCTGTTTTTT | CASSPPQRLNTGELFF
NA | TRBJ1-1 | TRBV18 | TRBD1 | TGTGCCAGCTCATTCCAACCCCTACAGGGGGCGCCGAACACTGAAGCTTTCTTT | CASSFQPLQGAPNTEAFF
NA | TRBJ2-7 | TRBV30 | NA | TGTGCCTGGACCATAATGCACGAGCAGTACTTC | CAWTIMHEQYF
NA | TRBJ2-5 | TRBV30 | NA | TGTGCCTGGACAAGGGTTCAAGAGACCCAGTACTTC | CAWTRVQETQYF
NA | TRBJ1-2 | TRBV7-9 | NA | TGTGCCAGCAGCTTGTTTGGGGGCTACACCTTC | CASSLFGGYTF
NA | TRBJ1-2 | TRBV29-1 | NA | TGCAGCATCCCCGGGAACCCGGGGGGCTACACCTTC | CSIPGNPGGYTF
NA | TRBJ1-5 | TRBV2 | NA | TGTGCCAGCAGTGCTACTTTCTGGGGGGATAGCAATCAGCCCCAGCATTTT | CASSATFWGDSNQPQHF
NA | TRBJ2-1 | TRBV29-1 | NA | TGTAGCTTCCTTAATGTCGGCAATGAGCAGTTCTTC | CSFLNVGNEQFF
NA | TRBJ2-3 | TRBV5-1 | TRBD1 | TGCGCCAGCAGTTCGGACAGGGTAGAGGATACGCAGTATTTT | CASSSDRVEDTQYF
NA | TRBJ1-2 | TRBV2 | NA | TGTGCCAGCAGTGAAGCTTATGATGGTGGCTACACCTTC | CASSEAYDGGYTF
once | TRBJ2-3 | TRBV11-3 | NA | TGTGCCAGCAGCTTAGGACAGGCGTGGGATACGCAGTATTTT | CASSLGQAWDTQYF
once | TRBJ1-1 | TRBV5-6 | NA | TGTGCCAGCAGCTTTTCCTTGGCGGGTAACACTGAAGCTTTCTTT | CASSFSLAGNTEAFF
NA | TRBJ1-5 | TRBV28 | TRBD1 | TGTGCCAGCAGCGCAACAGGGGGCGACCAGCCCCAGCATTTT | CASSATGGDQPQHF
NA | TRBJ1-5 | TRBV6-1 | NA | TGTGCCAGCAGTGAAGTTCAGGGTTTGCAGCCCCAGCATTTT | CASSEVQGLQPQHF
NA | TRBJ2-3 | TRBV2 | NA | TGTGCCAGCAGCCAGCGGGTTCACACAGATACGCAGTATTTT | CASSQRVHTDTQYF
NA | TRBJ1-1 | TRBV10-3 | NA | TGTGCCATCAATGGCAACTTGGAGAACACTGAAGCTTTCTTT | CAINGNLENTEAFF
NA | TRBJ2-1 | TRBV29-1 | TRBD2 | TGCAGCGGGCTCAGGACTAGCGGGAGCAGATTGGACAATGAGCAGTTCTTC | CSGLRTSGSRLDNEQFF
NA | TRBJ1-2 | TRBV2 | NA | TGTGCCAGCAGTGCACAGGGTCGCGACTATGGCTACACCTTC | CASSAQGRDYGYTF
NA | TRBJ2-7 | TRBV7-2 | TRBD2 | TGTGCCAGCAGCTTCGTAGCGGGTCTCTCCTACGAGCAGTACTTC | CASSFVAGLSYEQYF
NA | TRBJ2-1 | TRBV5-4 | NA | TGTGCCAGCAGCTTGGCCAGGGTAGGTAACAATGAGCAGTTCTTC | CASSLARVGNNEQFF
NA | TRBJ1-2 | TRBV5-1 | NA | TGCGCCAGCAGCTTGGGGTCAGGCCAGTTTGGCTACACCTTC | CASSLGSGQFGYTF
NA | TRBJ2-6 | TRBV12-5 | NA | TGTGTACCTGGGGCCAACGTCCTGACTTTC | CVPGANVLTF
NA | TRBJ1-1 | TRBV23-1 | NA | TGCGCCAGCAGTCAATCTTTGAGGGAGAACACTGAAGCTTTCTTT | CASSQSLRENTEAFF
NA | TRBJ1-2 | TRBV13 | TRBD1 | TGTGCCAGCAGCTTTCTGGGGACAGGGACAGCCAAGGATGGCTACACCTTC | CASSFLGTGTAKDGYTF